The entry below describes one T cell receptor beta chain. As yet, its antigen is unknown. Approximately 320,000 cells per CD8+ T cell subset were flow-sorted in triplicate. Germline loops: CDR1 LGHNA, CDR2 YNFKEQ. The CDR3 is 18 residues long. The sample is drawn from a study of CXCR3-negative and CXCR3-positive naive CD8 T cells. Study-wide points: Naive subsets showed comparable surface CD5, and TCR interaction strength was also inferred from TRB CDR3 physicochemistry. CXCR3-positive naive cells had more hydrophobic TRB CDR3s than CXCR3-negative naive cells. Both naive subsets had comparably high diversity; memory CD8+ cells much lower.

UMI-labeled 5' RACE yielded the TRB cDNA libraries. TCRdb reprocessed the 5' RACE reads and keeps a single row for each CDR3 protein, giving no DNA. Recorded for this sample: tens of thousands of distinct CDR3 sequences. The rearrangement uses TRBV4-2 and TRBJ2-2; the D gene TCRdb calls, TRBD1, cannot be checked with no DNA. The specimen sequenced was naive CXCR3+ CD8+ T cells from blood. The subset is: CD45RO-CCR7+CD27+CD95- naive CD8+ T cells expressing CXCR3 (TNR3+). This TCR was recovered from a human donor in good health. Some clones in this sample may be carry-over from other donors' samples. The CDR3 here is CASSHSLQGQGYTGELFF.